The sample holds one count of the clone carrying this TCR beta chain. Its antigen is currently unknown. Libraries were prepared by immunoSEQ multiplex PCR; TCRdb keeps only in-frame clonotypes and omits some of them. The table lists under 20,000 clones, around nine tenths of them singletons. These data are taken from a study of graft-versus-host responses after intestinal transplantation. Once transplant was done, bone marrow was sourced from the posterior iliac crest or another site. Overall study findings and caveats: Allografts of one patient group, those with graft-donor T cell macrochimerism, had high graft-versus-host to host-versus-graft clonal ratios.

With 7 bases removed from V and 4 bases from J, the gap between germline ends came to 19 bases. The length of the CDR3 is 15 residues. Germline CDR1 LNHDA, CDR2 SQIVND (reference sequence). The sequencing here drew on bone marrow, taken around 130 days after transplant. The source is a human patient who received an intestinal transplant, so some T cells may come from the graft donor. The rearrangement joins TRBV19 to TRBJ2-5; maybe TRBD1 (6 bases). The CDR3: CASTTAHPTGETQYF. CDR3 sequence (DNA): TGTGCCAGTACCACCGCCCACCCGACAGGAGAGACCCAGTACTTC.